A selection of T cell receptor beta chains follows, all from one sample in a study of T cell changes during pregnancy in multiple sclerosis. TCRdb's table, derived via immunoSEQ multiplex PCR, lists solely in-frame clones and lacks some. The sample carries 70,000 to 90,000 clones, 91% recorded once. The sample was PBMCs, taken in the first trimester of pregnancy. These receptors were collected from a female donor in good health, serving as a control in a pregnancy study. Some clones in this sample may be carry-over from other donors' samples. Each CDR3 is given with its conserved first and last residue. Each record gives: CDR3 protein, CDR3 DNA, clone size, V gene, J gene, CDR3 length, D gene. D genes are given only for firm matches. Some rows have no size entry. The others give once, few or many, or a class for an expanded clone.

CDR3 protein: CASSGTSGFTDTQYF
CDR3 DNA: TGTGCCAGCAGTGGGACTAGCGGCTTCACAGATACGCAGTATTTT
clone size: few
V gene: TRBV27
J gene: TRBJ2-3
CDR3 length: 15
D gene: TRBD2

CDR3 protein: CASSSTGQGPYEQYF
CDR3 DNA: TGTGCCAGCAGCTCTACGGGACAGGGCCCCTACGAGCAGTACTTC
clone size: NA
V gene: TRBV7-6
J gene: TRBJ2-7
CDR3 length: 15
D gene: TRBD1

CDR3 protein: CASSLVGGQGGIGELFF
CDR3 DNA: TGTGCCAGCAGCTTAGTGGGCGGTCAGGGCGGGATCGGGGAGCTGTTTTTT
clone size: NA
V gene: TRBV7-2
J gene: TRBJ2-2
CDR3 length: 17
D gene: NA

CDR3 protein: CASSDLAGGRGDTQYF
CDR3 DNA: TGTGCCAGCAGCGACCTAGCGGGGGGGCGAGGAGATACGCAGTATTTT
clone size: NA
V gene: TRBV13
J gene: TRBJ2-3
CDR3 length: 16
D gene: TRBD2

CDR3 protein: CASSLQFSSTDTQYF
CDR3 DNA: TGTGCCAGCAGCTTACAGTTCTCTAGCACAGATACGCAGTATTTT
clone size: NA
V gene: TRBV7-2
J gene: TRBJ2-3
CDR3 length: 15
D gene: NA

CDR3 protein: CASSLARVGGQGSTGELFF
CDR3 DNA: TGCGCCAGCAGCTTGGCCAGGGTAGGGGGACAGGGGAGCACCGGGGAGCTGTTTTTT
clone size: once
V gene: TRBV5-1
J gene: TRBJ2-2
CDR3 length: 19
D gene: TRBD1

CDR3 protein: CASSLAGGNEAFF
CDR3 DNA: TGTGCCAGCAGCTTAGCCGGGGGGAATGAAGCTTTCTTT
clone size: NA
V gene: TRBV7-8
J gene: TRBJ1-1
CDR3 length: 13
D gene: NA

CDR3 protein: CASSDGQGGQETQYF
CDR3 DNA: TGTGCCAGCAGCGACGGACAGGGGGGCCAAGAGACCCAGTACTTC
clone size: NA
V gene: TRBV11-3
J gene: TRBJ2-5
CDR3 length: 15
D gene: TRBD1

CDR3 protein: CASSLAILAGGRNEQFF
CDR3 DNA: TGTGCCAGCAGCTTAGCGATACTAGCGGGAGGTAGAAATGAGCAGTTCTTC
clone size: few
V gene: TRBV7-9
J gene: TRBJ2-1
CDR3 length: 17
D gene: TRBD2

CDR3 protein: CASSQRGGWYNEQFF
CDR3 DNA: TGTGCCAGCAGTCAACGGGGGGGCTGGTACAATGAGCAGTTCTTC
clone size: once
V gene: TRBV6-5
J gene: TRBJ2-1
CDR3 length: 15
D gene: TRBD2

CDR3 protein: CATSLRGSEQYF
CDR3 DNA: TGTGCCACCAGCCTCAGGGGTTCCGAGCAGTACTTC
clone size: NA
V gene: TRBV15
J gene: TRBJ2-7
CDR3 length: 12
D gene: NA

CDR3 protein: CASSFQGPGNTIYF
CDR3 DNA: TGTGCCAGTAGTTTCCAGGGTCCTGGAAACACCATATATTTT
clone size: NA
V gene: TRBV19
J gene: TRBJ1-3
CDR3 length: 14
D gene: NA

CDR3 protein: CASSPRQGDLGGYTF
CDR3 DNA: TGTGCCAGCAGCCCCAGACAGGGCGACCTGGGGGGCTACACCTTC
clone size: NA
V gene: TRBV14
J gene: TRBJ1-2
CDR3 length: 15
D gene: TRBD1

CDR3 protein: CASGGSMLNSPLHF
CDR3 DNA: TGCGCCAGCGGGGGGAGTATGTTGAATTCACCCCTCCACTTT
clone size: once
V gene: TRBV10-2
J gene: TRBJ1-6
CDR3 length: 14
D gene: NA

CDR3 protein: CASSWDRATNYGYTF
CDR3 DNA: TGTGCCAGCAGCTGGGACAGGGCCACTAACTATGGCTACACCTTC
clone size: once
V gene: TRBV7-2
J gene: TRBJ1-2
CDR3 length: 15
D gene: TRBD1

CDR3 protein: CASSLDINGGASDTQYF
CDR3 DNA: TGCGCCAGCAGCTTGGATATTAACGGGGGGGCTTCAGATACGCAGTATTTT
clone size: NA
V gene: TRBV5-1
J gene: TRBJ2-3
CDR3 length: 17
D gene: TRBD2